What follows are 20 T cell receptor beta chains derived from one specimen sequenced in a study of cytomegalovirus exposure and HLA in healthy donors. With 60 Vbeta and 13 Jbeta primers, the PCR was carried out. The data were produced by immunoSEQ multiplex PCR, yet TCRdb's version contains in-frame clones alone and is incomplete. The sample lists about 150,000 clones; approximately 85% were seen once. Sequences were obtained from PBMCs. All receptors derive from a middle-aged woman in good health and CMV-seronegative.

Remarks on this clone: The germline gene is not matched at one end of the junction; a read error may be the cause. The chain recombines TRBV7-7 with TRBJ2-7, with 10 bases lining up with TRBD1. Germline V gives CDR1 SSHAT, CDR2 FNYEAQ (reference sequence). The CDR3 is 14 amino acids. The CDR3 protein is CASSRGQGTYEQYF. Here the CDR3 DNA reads TGTGCTAGCAGCCGGGGACAGGGGACCTACGAGCAGTACTTC. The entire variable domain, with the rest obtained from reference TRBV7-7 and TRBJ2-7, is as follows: GAGVSQSPRYKVTKRGQDVTLRCDPISSHATLYWYQQALGQGPEFLTYFNYEAQPDKSGLPSDRFSAERPEGSISTLTIQRTEQRDSAMYRCASSRGQGTYEQYFGPGTRLTVT.

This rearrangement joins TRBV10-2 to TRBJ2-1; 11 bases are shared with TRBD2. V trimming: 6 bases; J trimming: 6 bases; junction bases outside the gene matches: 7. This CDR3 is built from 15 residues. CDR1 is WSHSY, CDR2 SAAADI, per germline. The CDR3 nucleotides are TGCGCCAGCAGAGTAGCGGGAGGGGGGGGCAATGAGCAGTTCTTC. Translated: CASRVAGGGGNEQFF.

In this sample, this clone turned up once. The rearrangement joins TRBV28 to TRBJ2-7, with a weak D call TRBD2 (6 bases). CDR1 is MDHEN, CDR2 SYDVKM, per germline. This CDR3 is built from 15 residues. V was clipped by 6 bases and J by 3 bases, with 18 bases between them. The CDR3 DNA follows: TGTGCCAGCAGCCCTCTAACTAGGAGGGACTACGAGCAGTACTTC. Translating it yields CASSPLTRRDYEQYF.

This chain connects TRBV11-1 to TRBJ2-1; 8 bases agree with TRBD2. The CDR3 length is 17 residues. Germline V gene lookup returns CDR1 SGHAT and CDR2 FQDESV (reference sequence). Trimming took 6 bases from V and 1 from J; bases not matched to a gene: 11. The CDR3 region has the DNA TGTGCCAGCAGAGACCAGAACGTAGCGGGGTCCTACAATGAGCAGTTCTTC. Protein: CASRDQNVAGSYNEQFF.

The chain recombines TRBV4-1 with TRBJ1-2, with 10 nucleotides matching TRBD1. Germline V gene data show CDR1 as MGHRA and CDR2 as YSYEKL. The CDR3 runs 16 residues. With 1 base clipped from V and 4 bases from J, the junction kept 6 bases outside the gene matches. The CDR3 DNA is TGCGCCAGCAGCCAAGTTGCGGGACAGGGGAGCTATGGCTACACCTTC. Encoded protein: CASSQVAGQGSYGYTF.

For the CDR3, the DNA is TGTGCCAGCAGTTTGCTAGCGGGAGTTCCGGGTGAGCAGTTCTTC. This sequence encodes CASSLLAGVPGEQFF. V gene TRBV7-9 combines with J gene TRBJ2-1; 10 bases agree with TRBD2. CDR3 length equals 15 residues. The germline gives CDR1 SEHNR, CDR2 FQNEAQ (reference sequence). Trimming at V came to 6 bases and at J to 9 bases, leaving 11 bases not matched to a gene.

The CDR3 sequence is CASSQQQGKYNEQFF. CDR3 DNA: TGCGCCAGCAGCCAACAACAGGGAAAATACAATGAGCAGTTCTTC. V usage is TRBV4-1 and J usage is TRBJ2-1, with D maybe TRBD1 (6 bases). In germline, CDR1 is MGHRA, CDR2 YSYEKL. The CDR3 is 15 amino acids. The V end lost 2 bases, the J end lost 4 bases, and 12 bases lay between the germline ends.

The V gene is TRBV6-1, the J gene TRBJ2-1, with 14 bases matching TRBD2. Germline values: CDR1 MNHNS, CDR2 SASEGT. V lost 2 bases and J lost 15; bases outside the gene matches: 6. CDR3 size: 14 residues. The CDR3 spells CASSEPGLAGVGFF. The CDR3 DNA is TGTGCCAGCAGTGAACCGGGACTAGCGGGAGTGGGGTTCTTC.

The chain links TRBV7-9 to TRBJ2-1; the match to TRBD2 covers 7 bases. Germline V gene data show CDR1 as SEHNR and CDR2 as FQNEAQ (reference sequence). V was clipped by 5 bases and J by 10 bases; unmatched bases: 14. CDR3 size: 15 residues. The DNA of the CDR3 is TGTGCCAGCAGCCCCCCCGGTACAGCGGGATTGGAGCAGTTCTTC. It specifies CASSPPGTAGLEQFF.

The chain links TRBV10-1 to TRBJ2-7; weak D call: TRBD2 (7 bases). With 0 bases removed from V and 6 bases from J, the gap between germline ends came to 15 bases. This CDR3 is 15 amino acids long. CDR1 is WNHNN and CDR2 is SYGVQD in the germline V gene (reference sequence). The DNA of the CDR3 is TGCGCCAGCAGTGAGTCGGGGGGGGCGCAGGGCGAGCAGTACTTC. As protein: CASSESGGAQGEQYF.

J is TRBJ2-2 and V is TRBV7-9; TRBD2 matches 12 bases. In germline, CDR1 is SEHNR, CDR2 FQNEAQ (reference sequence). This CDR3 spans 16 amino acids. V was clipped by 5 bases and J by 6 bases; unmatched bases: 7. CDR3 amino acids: CASSPLAGGPPGELFF. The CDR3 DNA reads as TGTGCCAGCAGCCCCCTAGCGGGAGGGCCGCCCGGGGAGCTGTTTTTT.

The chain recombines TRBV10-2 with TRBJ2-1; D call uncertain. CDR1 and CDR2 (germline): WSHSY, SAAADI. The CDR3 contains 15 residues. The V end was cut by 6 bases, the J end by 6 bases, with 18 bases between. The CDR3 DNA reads TGCGCCAGCAGCCTGGAGCCCTCTGGCCGCAATGAGCAGTTCTTC. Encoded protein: CASSLEPSGRNEQFF.

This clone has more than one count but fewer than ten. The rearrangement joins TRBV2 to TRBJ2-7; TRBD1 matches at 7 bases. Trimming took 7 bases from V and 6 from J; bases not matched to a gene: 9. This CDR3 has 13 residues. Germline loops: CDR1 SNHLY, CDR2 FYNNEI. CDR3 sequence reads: CASTITGVREQYF. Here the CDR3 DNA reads TGTGCCAGCACCATAACAGGGGTTCGCGAGCAGTACTTC.

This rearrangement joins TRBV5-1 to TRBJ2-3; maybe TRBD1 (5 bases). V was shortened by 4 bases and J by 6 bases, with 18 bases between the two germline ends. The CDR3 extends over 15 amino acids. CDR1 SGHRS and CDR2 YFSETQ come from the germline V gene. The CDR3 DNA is TGCGCCAGCAGCAGTCAGGGTTACTCGATGGATACGCAGTATTTT. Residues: CASSSQGYSMDTQYF.

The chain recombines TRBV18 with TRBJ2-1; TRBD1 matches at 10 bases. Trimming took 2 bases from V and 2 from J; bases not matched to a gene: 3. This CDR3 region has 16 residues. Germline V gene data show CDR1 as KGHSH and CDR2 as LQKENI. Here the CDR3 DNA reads TGTGCCAGCTCACCAGACAGGGGGCTGACCTACAATGAGCAGTTCTTC. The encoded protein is CASSPDRGLTYNEQFF.

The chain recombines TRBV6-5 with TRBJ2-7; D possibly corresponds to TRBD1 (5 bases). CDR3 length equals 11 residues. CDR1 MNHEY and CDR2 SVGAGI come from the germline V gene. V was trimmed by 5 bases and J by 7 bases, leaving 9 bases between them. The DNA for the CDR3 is TGTGCCAGCAGTGCCAGGGAAGAGCAGTACTTC. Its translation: CASSAREEQYF.

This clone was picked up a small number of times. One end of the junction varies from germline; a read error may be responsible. CDR3 protein: CASSGLAGETQYF. The CDR3, as DNA: TGTGCTAGCAGCGGACTAGCGGGAGAGACCCAGTACTTC. V is TRBV7-7 and J is TRBJ2-5; 11 positions agree with TRBD2. The CDR3 is made up of 13 amino acids. Germline V gene data show CDR1 as SSHAT and CDR2 as FNYEAQ (reference sequence).

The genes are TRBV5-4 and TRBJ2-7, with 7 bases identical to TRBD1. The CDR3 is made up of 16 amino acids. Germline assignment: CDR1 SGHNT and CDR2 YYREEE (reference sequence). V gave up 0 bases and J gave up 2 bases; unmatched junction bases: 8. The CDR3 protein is CASSLGRDRSTYEQYF. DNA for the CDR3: TGTGCCAGCAGCTTGGGACGGGACAGAAGCACCTACGAGCAGTACTTC.

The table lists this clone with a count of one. CDR3 loop: CASIIKGAKSETQYF. The DNA for the CDR3 is TGTGCCAGCATCATTAAGGGGGCGAAGTCGGAGACCCAGTACTTC. The chain employs TRBV28 and TRBJ2-5; 7 bases map to TRBD1. This CDR3 comprises 15 residues. Losses at the gene ends were 7 bases for V and 5 bases for J; bases not matched to a gene: 13. Germline CDR1 reads MDHEN; CDR2 reads SYDVKM.

CDR3 sequence: CASSPEPGWSGELFF. The CDR3 DNA sequence: TGTGCCAGCAGCCCGGAACCGGGGTGGTCCGGGGAGCTGTTTTTT. The chain uses TRBV6-5 and TRBJ2-2; D is perhaps TRBD2 (5 bases). CDR1 is MNHEY and CDR2 is SVGAGI in the germline V gene. V lost 6 bases, J lost 6 bases, and 17 bases lay in between. This CDR3 comprises 15 residues.